A selection of T cell receptor beta chains follows, all from one sample in a study of monozygotic twins with inflammatory bowel disease. For each CDR3 protein, TCRdb gives one entry from its re-call of the 5' RACE reads, without DNA. This table holds some 330,000 distinct CDR3 sequences. The sequenced material came from blood. Every receptor here comes from a human donor with ulcerative colitis or Crohn's disease, or a healthy co-twin of an affected twin (not recorded which). The CDR3 runs from the conserved cysteine through the conserved F or W. Not every row has a clone size; where given, it reads once, few, many or a size class.

v_call	clone_size	j_call	cdr3_aa
TRBV29-1	-	TRBJ1-2	CSVGASGREGYTF
TRBV27	-	TRBJ1-2	CASRSTGTGNGYTF
TRBV14	-	TRBJ2-2	CASSQFGGPNTGELFF
TRBV2	-	TRBJ2-7	CASSGGWQQVHEQYF
TRBV7-2	-	TRBJ2-1	CASRRGSGKGYNEQFF
TRBV9	-	TRBJ2-1	CASSVGDRGYNEQFF
TRBV6-2/TRBV6-3	-	TRBJ1-5	CASKDSGQGAFQPQHF
TRBV6-5	-	TRBJ2-7	CASPPGSSYEQYF
TRBV6-1	-	TRBJ2-5	CASSRLWTGQETQYF
TRBV12-3/TRBV12-4	-	TRBJ2-2	CASSPRLRGLFF
TRBV20-1	-	TRBJ1-2	CSASGFNYGYTF
TRBV4-3	-	TRBJ2-5	CASSQTGKETQYF
TRBV20-1	-	TRBJ2-3	CSARSLADTQYF
TRBV5-6	-	TRBJ2-3	CASSLTPPTDTQYF
TRBV6-1	-	TRBJ2-2	CASSGPGRTWTGELFF
TRBV20-1	-	TRBJ2-7	CSARDPGLAGYEQYF
TRBV7-2	-	TRBJ2-1	CASTRKVRGGGDNEQFF
TRBV7-2	-	TRBJ2-5	CASSLAWGGETQYF
TRBV30	-	TRBJ1-5	CAWSISRYQPQHF
TRBV24-1	-	TRBJ2-7	CATSEGDRGYEQYF
TRBV7-2	-	TRBJ2-2	CASSPRVQGVGGELFF
TRBV7-9	-	TRBJ1-5	CASSDSISQPQHF
TRBV4-2	-	TRBJ2-7	CASSQDFSGLPYEQYF
TRBV7-6	-	TRBJ2-1	CASSSDNNEQFF
TRBV30	-	TRBJ1-5	CAWSAVQIVSNQPQHF
TRBV4-3	-	TRBJ1-2	CASSQESGFDGYTF
TRBV20-1	-	TRBJ1-5	CSASRGRGQSNQPQHF
TRBV7-6	-	TRBJ2-2	CASSLVGGARAGELFF
TRBV18	-	TRBJ1-1	CASSPASVTLNTEAFF
TRBV7-6	-	TRBJ2-7	CASSTKPSETYEQYF
TRBV19	-	TRBJ2-7	CASSISASDEQYF
TRBV7-2	-	TRBJ1-3	CASSQEGGPGNTIYF
TRBV3-1	-	TRBJ2-3	CASSQMGLRTDTQYF
TRBV5-1	-	TRBJ1-5	CASSLGVGGFQPQHF
TRBV20-1	-	TRBJ1-2	CTTTGDYGYTF
TRBV5-1	-	TRBJ2-2	CASGRSGSIGELFF
TRBV25-1	-	TRBJ1-2	CASSDQDRLYGYTF
TRBV20-1	-	TRBJ2-5	CSARASTTGTGRGKTQYF
TRBV3-1	-	TRBJ2-6	CASSQDIGAGANVLTF
TRBV27	-	TRBJ1-2	CASQITGLGNCGYTF
TRBV2	-	TRBJ1-6	CASSGTGSSPLHF
TRBV4-3	-	TRBJ2-1	CASSQELDSGQGEQFF
TRBV20-1	-	TRBJ2-1	CSARDRTSDHNEQFF
TRBV6-1	-	TRBJ2-7	CASSLTSGINEQYF
TRBV7-9	-	TRBJ1-1	CASSSTVRTEAFF
TRBV27	-	TRBJ2-2	CASTGLAMDFTGELFF
TRBV6-5	-	TRBJ1-1	CASSYSTLGVTEAFF
TRBV10-2	-	TRBJ1-5	CASSEWGNSNQPQHF
TRBV20-1	medium-sized	TRBJ1-1	CSARIGGDTEAFF
TRBV18	-	TRBJ1-2	CASSPAGTGQSYGYTF
TRBV6-5	-	TRBJ1-3	CASGRGNTIYF
TRBV9	-	TRBJ1-5	CASSRTPGSNQPQHF
TRBV3-1	-	TRBJ1-1	CASSQVTGVTEAFF
TRBV2	-	TRBJ1-1	CASSAGTGNTEAFF
TRBV20-1	-	TRBJ2-7	CSAPTTEGGTLEQYF
TRBV7-2	-	TRBJ2-1	CASSLAGSLFLHNEQFF
TRBV20-1	-	TRBJ2-1	CSANIAVEQFF